These 10 T cell receptor beta chains originate from one sample sequenced in a study of T cells in Graves' hyperthyroidism and ophthalmopathy. From RNA transcripts, TCR beta CDR3 regions were amplified. RT-PCR in the first round (using the HTBI primer set) targeted the TCR CDR3. TCRdb called the multiplex PCR reads again in MiXCR, with one record for every CDR3 protein. Counted here are about 590,000 distinct CDR3 sequences, 15% to 19% occurring once; the ten biggest clones make up approximately 7.4%. The sample consisted of blood. Every receptor here comes from a woman in her twenties or thirties with Graves' hyperthyroidism.

This clonotype was observed at least ten times. This chain links TRBV3-1 with TRBJ2-1; D may be TRBD2 (5 bases). Trimming removed 1 base at V and 10 bases at J, with 11 bases between. Germline lookup yields CDR1 LGHDT and CDR2 YNNKEL (reference sequence). The CDR3 has 13 amino acids. The CDR3 sequence is CASSQGSLGEQFF. CDR3 DNA: TGTGCCAGCAGCCAAGGTTCACTAGGCGAGCAGTTCTTC.

The sample holds many counts of this clonotype. A much larger clone sits a single nucleotide away, making a read error possible. This chain uses TRBV12-3 or TRBV12-4 with TRBJ2-3, with D uncertain. CDR3 length: 12 residues. Trimming took 5 bases from V and 2 from J, leaving 5 bases between them. CDR3 loop: CASSANTDTQYF. The CDR3 DNA sequence: TGTGCCAGCAGTGCTAACACAGATACGCAGTATTTT.

This clonotype was recorded at least ten times. The chain has TRBV18 and TRBJ2-3; D possibly corresponds to TRBD2 (7 bases). The CDR3 sequence is 14 residues long. V was pared by 6 bases and J by 5 bases, with 15 bases between. Germline CDR1 and CDR2: KGHSH and LQKENI. Written as DNA, the CDR3 is TGTGCCAGCTCCCCTGGGGGGGCGAGAGATACGCAGTATTTT. The encoded protein is CASSPGGARDTQYF.

This clonotype turned up a few times. This chain joins TRBV19 and TRBJ1-3; maybe TRBD1 (5 bases). In germline, CDR1 is LNHDA, CDR2 SQIVND (reference sequence). Trimming took off 3 bases at V and 1 base at J, with 13 bases between the two ends. CDR3 length equals 16 residues. The CDR3 sequence: CASSILPDRSGNTIYF. CDR3 in DNA: TGTGCCAGTAGTATTCTGCCCGACAGATCTGGAAACACCATATATTTT. Looking up the rest from reference TRBV19 and TRBJ1-3 gives the full variable domain: DGGITQSPKYLFRKEGQNVTLSCEQNLNHDAMYWYRQDPGQGLRLIYYSQIVNDFQKGDIAEGYSVSREKKESFPLTVTSAQKNPTAFYLCASSILPDRSGNTIYFGEGSWLTVV.

This clonotype appeared many times. The chain carries TRBV7-7 and TRBJ2-7; the match to TRBD2 covers 7 bases. The junction had 12 bases not matched to a gene; V was cut back by 5 bases and J by 5 bases. CDR1 SSHAT and CDR2 FNYEAQ come from the germline V gene (reference sequence). The length of the CDR3 is 15 residues. The CDR3 is CASSLGLADGNEQYF. CDR3 in DNA: TGTGCCAGCAGCCTCGGGCTAGCGGACGGTAACGAGCAGTACTTC. Drawing the rest from reference TRBV7-7 and TRBJ2-7, the complete variable domain is GAGVSQSPRYKVTKRGQDVTLRCDPISSHATLYWYQQALGQGPEFLTYFNYEAQPDKSGLPSDRFSAERPEGSISTLTIQRTEQRDSAMYRCASSLGLADGNEQYFGPGTRLTVT.

The V gene is TRBV7-2, the J gene TRBJ2-1; D gene ambiguous. Germline CDR1 and CDR2: SGHTA and FQGNSA. Trimming removed 9 bases from V and 3 bases from J, with 12 bases in between. The CDR3 is 13 residues long. CDR3 nucleotide sequence: TGTGCCAGTAACTCCGCCATCTACAATGAGCAGTTCTTC. It codes for CASNSAIYNEQFF.

This clonotype was observed many times. The chain uses TRBV28 and TRBJ1-5; TRBD1 matches 10 bases. Germline lookup yields CDR1 MDHEN and CDR2 SYDVKM. The CDR3 runs to 16 residues. Unmatched junction bases numbered 3, after V lost 1 base and J lost 3 bases. The CDR3, as DNA: TGTGCCAGCAGTTTATTGGGACAGGGGAACAATCAGCCCCAGCATTTT. This sequence encodes CASSLLGQGNNQPQHF.

The CDR3 nucleotides are TGCAGTGCTAGCTCGTTGCGCTCCTACGAGCAGTACTTC. Its translation: CSASSLRSYEQYF. This chain uses TRBV20-1 with TRBJ2-7; D is ambiguous. This CDR3 spans 13 amino acids. Germline lookup yields CDR1 DFQATT and CDR2 SNEGSKA (reference sequence). V lost 3 bases and J 0 bases, leaving 9 bases between the germline ends.

This clonotype was counted a few times. The V and J genes are TRBV19 and TRBJ2-2; TRBD1 aligns across 9 bases. Germline V CDR1 and CDR2: LNHDA, SQIVND (reference sequence). Unmatched junction bases numbered 16, after V lost 5 bases and J lost 3 bases. The CDR3 is made up of 19 amino acids. CDR3 protein: CASSARGQGTWQDTGELFF. Here the CDR3 DNA reads TGTGCCAGTAGTGCCCGGGGACAGGGAACGTGGCAAGACACCGGGGAGCTGTTTTTT.

The rearrangement uses TRBV7-2 and TRBJ1-5, with D possibly being TRBD1 (5 bases). V lost 1 base and J lost 3, with 13 bases in between. The CDR3 consists of 16 residues. The germline V gene has CDR1 SGHTA and CDR2 FQGNSA. This chain's CDR3 is CASSLEGDSTNQPQHF. As DNA, the CDR3 is TGTGCCAGCAGCTTAGAGGGAGACAGCACCAATCAGCCCCAGCATTTT.